Shown below are 6 T cell receptor beta chains from a single sample sequenced in a study of identical twins. A single record per CDR3 protein comes from TCRdb applying MiXCR to the 5' RACE reads. Of under 250,000 distinct CDR3 sequences in the sample, around 6.8% were seen once. These records were also assigned to another study, of yellow fever vaccine responses in identical twins.

The sequencing input was memory (CD45RO+) T cells sorted from blood. The source of these receptors is a woman younger than 30 in good health.

This clonotype was seen at least ten times. The CDR3: CSAAGVNEQFF. The DNA for the CDR3 is TGCAGTGCAGCCGGTGTTAATGAGCAGTTCTTC. This sequence joins TRBV20-1 and TRBJ2-1; D gene unclear. Germline assignment: CDR1 DFQATT and CDR2 SNEGSKA (reference sequence). The CDR3 runs to 11 residues. Trimming cost V 6 bases and J 7 bases, with 10 bases left between them.

This clonotype was counted at least ten times. The V gene is TRBV13, the J gene TRBJ1-2; TRBD1 might be the D (6 bases). CDR3 length: 13 amino acids. CDR1 is PRHDT and CDR2 is FYEKMQ in the germline V gene (reference sequence). V was trimmed by 4 bases and J by 7 bases, leaving 13 bases between them. The DNA for the CDR3 is TGTGCCAGCAGCTCCTTTTTCAGGGGTGGCTACACCTTC. It yields the protein CASSSFFRGGYTF.

In this sample, this clonotype turned up a few times. This chain joins TRBV11-2 and TRBJ2-1, with D tentatively TRBD1 (6 bases). Trimming removed 6 bases from V and 7 bases from J, with 13 bases in between. Germline V gene sequence: CDR1 SGHAT, CDR2 FQNNGV. CDR3 size: 13 residues. The CDR3 is CASRRTGQNEQFF. The CDR3 DNA follows: TGTGCCAGCAGAAGAACAGGGCAAAATGAGCAGTTCTTC.

The table lists this clonotype with many counts. The chain employs TRBV20-1 and TRBJ1-5; TRBD1 matches 10 bases. Germline trimming cut 0 bases from V and 7 bases from J; bases unmatched to any gene: 3. Germline-derived CDR1 and CDR2 are DFQATT and SNEGSKA (reference sequence). The CDR3 totals 14 residues. The CDR3 loop is CSAREGTGVQPQHF. The CDR3 coding sequence is TGCAGTGCTAGAGAGGGGACAGGGGTCCAGCCCCAGCATTTT.

This clonotype was seen only a few times. V usage is TRBV29-1 and J usage is TRBJ2-5, with D perhaps TRBD1 or TRBD2 (5 bases each). Trimming cost V 7 bases and J 2 bases, with 17 bases left between them. CDR1 is SQVTM and CDR2 is ANQGSEA in the germline V gene. The CDR3 is 14 residues long. CDR3 sequence: CSGRKGTFQETQYF. DNA of the CDR3: TGCAGCGGCAGAAAGGGGACGTTTCAAGAGACCCAGTACTTC.

This clonotype has only a few counts. This sequence joins TRBV7-3 and TRBJ2-3; 8 bases match TRBD1. The CDR3 is 14 residues long. Germline V gives CDR1 SGHTA, CDR2 FQGTGA. Trimming cost V 4 bases and J 1 base; bases outside gene matches: 1. In DNA form, the CDR3 reads TGTGCCAGCAGCTGGACAGGGCGCACAGATACGCAGTATTTT. Protein product: CASSWTGRTDTQYF.